The rows below give T cell receptor beta chains drawn from one sample of a study of blood T cell repertoires in COVID-19. Sequencing used immunoSEQ multiplex PCR; TCRdb keeps in-frame clones, though not all of them. The sample carries 200,000 to 250,000 clones, roughly 90% recorded once. Sequencing was done on a sample of PBMCs or T cells enriched from blood (not recorded which). The receptors derive from a woman aged 50 to 65 in a cohort exposed to, infected with or recovered from COVID-19 (not recorded which). Each CDR3 is given with its conserved first and last residue. D genes are given only for firm matches. Only part of the rows carry a size: once, few, many, or a class if the clone is expanded.

D: .
J: TRBJ1-1
V: TRBV7-2
size: .
DNA: TGTGCCAGCAGCTTACCTATGAACACTGAAGCTTTCTTT
CDR3: CASSLPMNTEAFF

D: .
J: TRBJ1-1
V: TRBV4-3
size: .
DNA: TGCGCCAGCAGCCAAGATTCGGGGGGCATGTGGGGCACTGAAGCTTTCTTT
CDR3: CASSQDSGGMWGTEAFF

D: .
J: TRBJ2-1
V: TRBV19
size: .
DNA: TGTGCCAGTAGTATAGATGGGCGGACTGCCTACAATGAGCAGTTCTTC
CDR3: CASSIDGRTAYNEQFF

D: .
J: TRBJ1-4
V: TRBV6-1
size: .
DNA: TGTGCCAGCAGTGAAGCGCCCCTGGGCCCGCGAGATGAAAAACTGTTTTTT
CDR3: CASSEAPLGPRDEKLFF

D: TRBD1
J: TRBJ2-2
V: TRBV5-1
size: .
DNA: TGCGCCAGCAGCCTGGGGAGTACAGGGGTGAACACCGGGGAGCTGTTTTTT
CDR3: CASSLGSTGVNTGELFF

D: .
J: TRBJ2-6
V: TRBV28
size: .
DNA: TGTGCCAGCAGTTTTACTAACTCTGGGGCCAACGTCCTGACTTTC
CDR3: CASSFTNSGANVLTF

D: .
J: TRBJ1-3
V: TRBV29-1
size: .
DNA: TGCAGCGGCAAAACAGGGATCTCTGGAAACACCATATATTTT
CDR3: CSGKTGISGNTIYF

D: TRBD1
J: TRBJ2-5
V: TRBV4-1
size: .
DNA: TGCGCCAGCAGCAAACAGGGGGCAGGTGAGACCCAGTACTTC
CDR3: CASSKQGAGETQYF

D: .
J: TRBJ1-1
V: TRBV29-1
size: .
DNA: TGCAGCGTCGAACCCGAGCTCAAAAGTGGAGCTTTCTTT
CDR3: CSVEPELKSGAFF

D: TRBD1
J: TRBJ1-1
V: TRBV9
size: .
DNA: TGTGCCAGCAGCAAAAACCAGGGGGCCAACACTGAAGCTTTCTTT
CDR3: CASSKNQGANTEAFF

D: TRBD1
J: TRBJ1-2
V: TRBV15
size: .
DNA: TGTGCCACCAGCAGAGACCGGACAGGGGGAGGCTACACCTTC
CDR3: CATSRDRTGGGYTF

D: .
J: TRBJ1-4
V: TRBV20-1
size: .
DNA: TGCAGTGCTAGTTTGCGGTATAATGAAAAACTGTTTTTT
CDR3: CSASLRYNEKLFF

D: TRBD1
J: TRBJ1-6
V: TRBV7-3
size: .
DNA: TGTGCCAGCAGCAGAGGGACAGAATTAACACCCCTCCACTTT
CDR3: CASSRGTELTPLHF

D: .
J: TRBJ1-1
V: TRBV28
size: .
DNA: TGTGCCAGCAGTTTTCTGGCCGGGGCTGAAGCTTTCTTT
CDR3: CASSFLAGAEAFF

D: TRBD1
J: TRBJ1-2
V: TRBV7-9
size: .
DNA: TGTGCCAGCAGCTTAGACAGGGGGGGCTACACCTTC
CDR3: CASSLDRGGYTF

D: .
J: TRBJ2-2
V: TRBV6-1
size: .
DNA: TGTGCCAGCAGTGAAGGTGCTAGCGTTCCCGGGGAGCTGTTTTTT
CDR3: CASSEGASVPGELFF

D: TRBD1
J: TRBJ2-1
V: TRBV29-1
size: few
DNA: TGCAGCGTTGGCCCACAGGGGAATGAGCAGTTCTTC
CDR3: CSVGPQGNEQFF

D: .
J: TRBJ2-6
V: TRBV11-2
size: .
DNA: TGTGCCAGCAGCTGGGGCGGGGCGAGCTCTGGGGCCAACGTCCTGACTTTC
CDR3: CASSWGGASSGANVLTF

D: TRBD1
J: TRBJ1-1
V: TRBV18
size: .
DNA: TGTGCCAGCTCACTTGACAGGGGATGGGCTGAAGCTTTCTTT
CDR3: CASSLDRGWAEAFF

D: .
J: TRBJ2-7
V: TRBV3-1/TRBV3-2
size: .
DNA: TGTGCCAGCAGCCAAGCCCGGGGGTACGAGCAGTACTTC
CDR3: CASSQARGYEQYF

D: .
J: TRBJ1-6
V: TRBV9
size: once
DNA: TGTGCCAGCAGCGTAGACAGCTATTCACCCCTCCACTTT
CDR3: CASSVDSYSPLHF

D: TRBD1
J: TRBJ2-5
V: TRBV5-1
size: .
DNA: TGCGCCAGCAGCTGGACAGGGTTGGCCCAAGAGACCCAGTACTTC
CDR3: CASSWTGLAQETQYF

D: .
J: TRBJ1-1
V: TRBV9
size: .
DNA: TGTGCCAGCAGCGTCAATCAGGGAGGCACTGAAGCTTTCTTT
CDR3: CASSVNQGGTEAFF